What follows is one T cell receptor (beta chain) and its context. Antigen unknown. This entry belongs to a study of T-cell reconstitution after alpha-beta-depleted transplantation in children. Study results and limitations: Surviving recipient T cells and intrathymic progenitors accounted for some patients' high TCRbeta diversity at day 60. Two months or so post-transplant, alpha-beta T cells reportedly derived from several hundred expanded graft clones.

The CDR3 loop spans 16 amino acids. Germline V gives CDR1 DFQATT, CDR2 SNEGSKA (reference sequence). Trimming left V 3 bases short and J 2 bases short, with 14 bases between. A TCRbeta library incorporating unique molecular identifiers was prepared. From the PCR reads, TCRdb called clonotypes with MiXCR, one entry per CDR3 protein. The table has about 590,000 distinct CDR3 sequences, 10% to 15% seen once. The rearrangement uses TRBV20-1 and TRBJ2-6; perhaps TRBD1 as D (5 bases). This TCR came from a male patient younger than 18 who had a stem cell transplant for acute myeloid leukemia, so the T cells may come from the graft donor. Sequencing was performed on PBMCs, mostly from graft donor cells, taken 360 days after TCRalphabeta/CD19-depleted stem cell transplant. CDR3 in amino acids: CSARTDRATGANVLTF. CDR3 bases: TGCAGTGCTAGGACTGACAGAGCCACTGGGGCCAACGTCCTGACTTTC.